These T cell receptor beta chains were read from a single sample in a study of Graves' ophthalmopathy and Graves' hyperthyroidism. TCRdb re-called the multiplex PCR reads with MiXCR, one entry per CDR3 protein. The data contain hundreds of thousands of distinct CDR3 sequences, roughly two fifths of them singletons. Sequencing input: peripheral blood. The receptors stem from an adult man with Graves' ophthalmopathy. CDR3s include the opening cysteine and the closing phenylalanine or tryptophan. D genes are given only for firm matches. Expanded clones are given a class, and other clones once, few, many or no size at all.

j_call v_call clone_size d_call cdr3_nt cdr3_aa
TRBJ2-5 TRBV9 - TRBD2 TGTGCCAGCAGCGGCGGGGGGGAAAAGACCCAGTACTTC CASSGGGEKTQYF
TRBJ2-7 TRBV29-1 once - TGCAGCGTTAGGGTGAATGAGCAGTACTTC CSVRVNEQYF
TRBJ1-2 TRBV25-1 - - - CACSARVGRNYGYTF
TRBJ2-3 TRBV15 - - TGTGCCACCAGCAGCAGACTACCCGCGGGCGCAGATACGCAGTATTTT CATSSRLPAGADTQYF
TRBJ2-7 TRBV11-2 - TRBD1 TGTGCCAGCAGCATTGACAGGGCCTCCTACGAGCAGTACTTC CASSIDRASYEQYF
TRBJ2-2 TRBV4-3 - - TGCGCCAGCAGCCAAGACTCGGCAGGCCAGGGCACCGGGGAGCTGTTTTTT CASSQDSAGQGTGELFF
TRBJ2-2 TRBV10-2 many - TGCGCCAGCAGTGAGAGGAGGGGGGCTACCGGGGAGCTGTTTTTT CASSERRGATGELFF
TRBJ1-4 TRBV5-1 few TRBD1 TGCGCCAGCCCGCGGACAGGGGGCTTCGCAACTAATGAAAAACTGCTTTTT CASPRTGGFATNEKLLF
TRBJ2-5 TRBV18 once - TGTGCCAGCTCACCAAGGAGTCAAGAGACCCAGTACTTC CASSPRSQETQYF
TRBJ2-5 TRBV19 - TRBD2 TGTGCCAGTAGTACCCCGACTAGCTTGGGGACCGGGGTGGAGACCCAGTACTTC CASSTPTSLGTGVETQYF
TRBJ1-1 TRBV9 once - TGTGCCAGCAGCCAACCTGAAACAGGTGCCTATTCTGAAGCTTTCTTT CASSQPETGAYSEAFF
TRBJ1-3 TRBV7-6 - TRBD1 TGTGCCAGCAGCCCCACAACTCCAGACAGGGGGCCTGGAAACACCATATATTTT CASSPTTPDRGPGNTIYF
TRBJ2-6 TRBV24-1 once - TGTGCCACCCCCCCTCCCGGGGCCAACGTCCTGACTTTC CATPPPGANVLTF
TRBJ1-6 TRBV2 many - TGTGCCAGCAGTGTCACTGGGGGGTCACCCCTCCACTTT CASSVTGGSPLHF
TRBJ1-1 TRBV6-6 many - TGTGCCAGCCTCGTCGGGAACACTGAAGCTTTCTTT CASLVGNTEAFF
TRBJ2-5 TRBV4-1 many TRBD2 TGCGCCAGCAGCCGTAGCGGGACTAGCGGCGGAGAGACCCAGTACTTC CASSRSGTSGGETQYF
TRBJ2-7 TRBV5-4 - TRBD1 TGTGCCAGCAGCCCCTGGACAGGGAATTACGAGCAGTACTTC CASSPWTGNYEQYF
TRBJ1-5 TRBV10-3 many - TGTGCCATCAGTGAGTCGGAGCAGCCCCAGCATTTT CAISESEQPQHF
TRBJ1-6 TRBV4-3 few - TGCGCCAGCAGCCAAAACCCTGCTGATTCACCCCTCCACTTT CASSQNPADSPLHF
TRBJ1-1 TRBV10-3 - TRBD1 TGTGCCATCAGTGAGGGAGGGGGCTTGGCTGAAGCTTTCTTT CAISEGGGLAEAFF
TRBJ2-5 TRBV4-3 many - TGCGCCAGCAGCCAAGGGCGGTCTCAGGAGACCCAGTACTTC CASSQGRSQETQYF
TRBJ1-2 TRBV10-3 - TRBD1 TGTGCCATCCAGGCCCGACTCGGGACAGGGGGCAATGGCTACACCTTC CAIQARLGTGGNGYTF
TRBJ1-6 TRBV5-8 many - TGTGCCAGCAGCCCAGGAGGTTTGGGGAATTCACCCCTCCACTTT CASSPGGLGNSPLHF
TRBJ2-2 TRBV2 many - TGTGCCAGCAGTGTCCTCGGTGTTACCGGGGAGCTGTTTTTT CASSVLGVTGELFF
TRBJ1-6 TRBV2 many - TGTGCCAGCAGTGGAGGGAATAATTCACCCCTCCACTTT CASSGGNNSPLHF
TRBJ2-7 TRBV4-1 - - TGCGCCAGCAGCGATGCGGGATTGGCGGGGGAGCAGTACTTC CASSDAGLAGEQYF
TRBJ1-6 TRBV2 many - TGTGCCAGCAGTCGGACAGTCCCCAGCTCCTATAATTCACCCCTCCACTTT CASSRTVPSSYNSPLHF
TRBJ1-4 TRBV19 few TRBD1 TGTGCCAGTAGTTCCCCGGGACAGGCTTATGAAAAACTGTTTTTT CASSSPGQAYEKLFF